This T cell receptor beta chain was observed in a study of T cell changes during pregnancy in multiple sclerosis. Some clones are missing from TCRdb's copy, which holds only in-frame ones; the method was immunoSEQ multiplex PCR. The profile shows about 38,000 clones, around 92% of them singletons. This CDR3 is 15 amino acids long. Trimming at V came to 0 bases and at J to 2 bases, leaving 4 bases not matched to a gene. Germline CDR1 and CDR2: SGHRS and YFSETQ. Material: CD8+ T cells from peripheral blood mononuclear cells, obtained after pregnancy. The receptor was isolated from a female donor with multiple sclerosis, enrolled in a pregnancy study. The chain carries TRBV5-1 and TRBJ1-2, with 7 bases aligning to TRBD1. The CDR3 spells CASSLGQGVNYGYTF. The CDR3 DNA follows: TGCGCCAGCAGCTTGGGGCAGGGGGTAAACTATGGCTACACCTTC.